These 21 T cell receptor beta chains were sequenced from one sample in a study of blood T cell repertoires in COVID-19. Sequencing was performed with immunoSEQ multiplex PCR; in TCRdb, only in-frame clones are kept and a portion is missing. The sample contains about 300,000 clones, about nine tenths of which appear only once. The sample consisted of PBMCs or T cells enriched from blood (not recorded which). Source of these receptors: a woman aged 40-49 years who had recovered from COVID-19.

The chain links TRBV30 to TRBJ1-1; maybe TRBD1 (5 bases). The germline V and J ends were trimmed by 5 bases and 3 bases, with 16 bases remaining between them. CDR1 GTSNPN and CDR2 SVGIG come from the germline V gene (reference sequence). The length of the CDR3 is 14 residues. CDR3 in DNA: TGTGCCTGGTCCATACGGGGGTTACACACTGAAGCTTTCTTT. It yields the protein CAWSIRGLHTEAFF.

CDR3 region: CATRTSGGYNEQFF. As DNA, the CDR3 is TGTGCCACTAGGACTAGCGGGGGCTACAATGAGCAGTTCTTC. This rearrangement joins TRBV6-5 to TRBJ2-1; 13 bases fit TRBD2. This CDR3 region has 14 residues. The V segment lost 10 bases and the J segment 3 bases; nucleotides outside the gene matches: 3. Germline CDR1 reads MNHEY; CDR2 reads SVGAGI.

V is TRBV11-3 and J is TRBJ2-1; D may be TRBD1 (6 bases). The CDR3 contains 15 residues. V shed 5 bases and J shed 5 bases, with 16 bases lying between them. Germline values: CDR1 SGHNT, CDR2 YENEEA. Here the CDR3 reads CASSRRQAANNEQFF. CDR3 DNA: TGTGCCAGCAGCCGCCGACAGGCCGCGAACAATGAGCAGTTCTTC.

This chain links TRBV5-1 with TRBJ1-1; TRBD1 agrees at 8 bases. This CDR3 contains 16 residues. The junction had 8 bases not matched to a gene; V was cut back by 4 bases and J by 0 bases. In germline, CDR1 is SGHRS, CDR2 YFSETQ. CDR3 bases: TGCGCCAGCAGCCGACGGACAGGGCCTATGAACACTGAAGCTTTCTTT. Amino acid sequence: CASSRRTGPMNTEAFF.

V usage is TRBV27 and J usage is TRBJ2-1, with D perhaps matching TRBD2 (6 bases). Germline loops: CDR1 MNHEY, CDR2 SMNVEV (reference sequence). The CDR3 is made up of 16 amino acids. Trimming left V 5 bases short and J 6 bases short, with 20 bases between. The CDR3 spells CASSPSERAKSNEQFF. CDR3 DNA: TGTGCCAGCAGTCCATCGGAGCGGGCGAAATCCAATGAGCAGTTCTTC.

The chain recombines TRBV6-1 with TRBJ1-3, with a possible D match to TRBD1 (5 bases). CDR3 size: 17 residues. Per germline, CDR1 MNHNS and CDR2 SASEGT. Trimming pared 2 bases from V and 4 bases from J, leaving 18 bases between. The CDR3 coding sequence is TGTGCCAGCAGTGAATACCCGGGGGGGACCGTGGGAAACACCATATATTTT. This gives the protein CASSEYPGGTVGNTIYF.

The V and J genes are TRBV29-1 and TRBJ1-1, with TRBD1 identical over 9 bases. Germline lookup yields CDR1 SQVTM and CDR2 ANQGSEA. This CDR3 contains 12 residues. J lost 8 bases, V lost 7 bases, and 8 bases had no gene match. The CDR3 reads CSAGGQGREAFF. The CDR3 DNA reads as TGCAGCGCAGGCGGACAGGGGAGAGAAGCTTTCTTT.

The chain couples TRBV7-9 to TRBJ1-1; D is ambiguous. The CDR3 covers 15 residues. Trimming took 3 bases from V and 1 from J, leaving 12 bases between them. CDR1 SEHNR and CDR2 FQNEAQ come from the germline V gene (reference sequence). Here the CDR3 DNA reads TGTGCCAGCAGCTTTACTGCGGGTCGGAACACTGAAGCTTTCTTT. Translating it yields CASSFTAGRNTEAFF.

The gene calls are TRBV5-4 and TRBJ1-2; no clear D. The germline V gene encodes CDR1 SGHNT and CDR2 YYREEE (reference sequence). V dropped 4 bases and J dropped 7 bases, with 17 bases sitting between them. CDR3 length: 14 residues. As DNA, the CDR3 is TGTGCCAGCAGCCGAGAGGGTCGAAGTATTGGCTACACCTTC. Translating it yields CASSREGRSIGYTF.

This clone was seen a few times. This sequence joins TRBV6-6 and TRBJ2-7; 10 nucleotides match TRBD2. CDR1 and CDR2 from the germline V gene are MNHNY and SVGAGI (reference sequence). The CDR3 consists of 14 residues. With V trimmed by 4 bases and J by 4 bases, 4 bases remained unmatched. The CDR3 sequence: CASSSSGSSYEQYF. The CDR3 DNA follows: TGTGCCAGCAGTTCTAGCGGGAGCTCTTACGAGCAGTACTTC.

Worth noting for this clone: At one of its ends the junction is not consistent with the germline gene, which may arise from a read error. The chain joins TRBV2 to TRBJ2-7; D perhaps matches TRBD2 (5 bases). The CDR3 is 14 amino acids. Germline lookup yields CDR1 SNHLY and CDR2 FYNNEI. The CDR3 loop is CASSEEAADYKQYF. In nucleotides, the CDR3 is TGTGCCAGCAGTGAGGAGGCGGCTGACTACAAGCAGTACTTC.

On this clone itself: This same CDR3 is encoded by further DNA sequences in the sample. This chain links TRBV11-3 with TRBJ2-3, with D possibly matching TRBD2 (5 bases). CDR1 is SGHNT, CDR2 YENEEA, per germline. This CDR3 is 13 amino acids long. Trimming removed 1 base from V and 4 bases from J, with 6 bases in between. The CDR3 DNA follows: TGTGCCAGCAGCTTAGGGGGAGCAGATACGCAGTATTTT. Amino acid sequence: CASSLGGADTQYF.

The V call is TRBV20-1, the J call TRBJ1-2; 7 nucleotides match TRBD1. The CDR3 spans 11 residues. Germline V gives CDR1 DFQATT, CDR2 SNEGSKA (reference sequence). Trimming at V came to 2 bases and at J to 8 bases, leaving 2 bases not matched to a gene. The CDR3 loop reads CSARQGGGYTF. The CDR3 region has the DNA TGCAGTGCTAGACAGGGGGGAGGCTACACCTTC.

The chain links TRBV6-5 to TRBJ1-5; TRBD1 might be the D (5 bases). The germline V and J ends were trimmed by 6 bases and 2 bases, with 14 bases remaining between them. The CDR3 is made up of 15 amino acids. The germline gives CDR1 MNHEY, CDR2 SVGAGI. CDR3 protein: CASRPGGTGNQPQHF. The CDR3 DNA is TGTGCCAGCAGGCCGGGGGGGACGGGCAATCAGCCCCAGCATTTT.

The chain recombines TRBV15 with TRBJ1-1; TRBD1 matches 7 bases. J was trimmed by 4 bases and V by 4 bases; bases with no gene match: 6. Germline V gene data show CDR1 as LNHNV and CDR2 as YYDKDF (reference sequence). The length of the CDR3 is 14 residues. The CDR3 sequence is CATSINTGVTEAFF. In nucleotides, the CDR3 is TGTGCCACCAGCATAAATACAGGGGTCACTGAAGCTTTCTTT.

The chain combines TRBV12-3 or TRBV12-4 with TRBJ2-7; 9 bases match TRBD2. Trimming took 8 bases from V and 4 from J; bases not matched to a gene: 6. CDR3 length equals 13 residues. The CDR3 region is CASCIAGVYEQYF. The DNA for the CDR3 is TGTGCCAGCTGCATAGCGGGAGTTTACGAGCAGTACTTC.

This sequence joins TRBV30 and TRBJ2-7; a possible D gene is TRBD2 (6 bases). V was cut by 0 bases and J by 6 bases, with 9 bases left in between. The CDR3 covers 12 residues. Germline assignment: CDR1 GTSNPN and CDR2 SVGIG (reference sequence). As DNA, the CDR3 is TGTGCCTGGAGTGTTGGCGGGGTCGAGCAGTACTTC. The encoded protein is CAWSVGGVEQYF.

This clone appeared a single time. J is TRBJ1-2 and V is TRBV5-1, with 10 bases fitting TRBD1. From germline, CDR1 is SGHRS and CDR2 YFSETQ. V lost 0 bases and J lost 3; bases outside the gene matches: 2. The CDR3 consists of 15 residues. The DNA for the CDR3 is TGCGCCAGCAGCTTGGGACAGGGGGCAGACTATGGCTACACCTTC. Amino acids: CASSLGQGADYGYTF.

V and J are TRBV7-2 and TRBJ2-6, with 7 bases that match TRBD1. Germline assignment: CDR1 SGHTA and CDR2 FQGNSA. Trimming cost V 5 bases and J 0 bases; bases outside gene matches: 10. CDR3 size: 18 residues. This chain's CDR3 is CASSKTGVLRSGANVLTF. The DNA for the CDR3 is TGTGCCAGCAGCAAAACAGGGGTCCTACGCTCTGGGGCCAACGTCCTGACTTTC.

The chain is built from TRBV5-1 and TRBJ1-1; D ambiguous. This CDR3 comprises 14 residues. Germline V gene data show CDR1 as SGHRS and CDR2 as YFSETQ. Trimming took 6 bases from V and 1 from J, leaving 13 bases between them. CDR3 sequence reads: CASTQDSANTEAFF. In nucleotides, the CDR3 is TGCGCCAGCACCCAGGACTCCGCGAACACTGAAGCTTTCTTT. Supplemented by reference TRBV5-1 and TRBJ1-1, the full variable domain reads KAGVTQTPRYLIKTRGQQVTLSCSPISGHRSVSWYQQTPGQGLQFLFEYFSETQRNKGNFPGRFSGRQFSNSRSEMNVSTLELGDSALYLCASTQDSANTEAFFGQGTRLTVV.

The chain uses TRBV5-1 and TRBJ1-5; D not resolved. Germline V gene data show CDR1 as SGHRS and CDR2 as YFSETQ. There are 17 residues in the CDR3. V shed 4 bases and J shed 7 bases, with 24 bases lying between them. CDR3 DNA sequence: TGCGCCAGCAGCCCCGGACCGGCCGGGGAGGGTTTACAGCCCCAGCATTTT. Amino acids: CASSPGPAGEGLQPQHF.